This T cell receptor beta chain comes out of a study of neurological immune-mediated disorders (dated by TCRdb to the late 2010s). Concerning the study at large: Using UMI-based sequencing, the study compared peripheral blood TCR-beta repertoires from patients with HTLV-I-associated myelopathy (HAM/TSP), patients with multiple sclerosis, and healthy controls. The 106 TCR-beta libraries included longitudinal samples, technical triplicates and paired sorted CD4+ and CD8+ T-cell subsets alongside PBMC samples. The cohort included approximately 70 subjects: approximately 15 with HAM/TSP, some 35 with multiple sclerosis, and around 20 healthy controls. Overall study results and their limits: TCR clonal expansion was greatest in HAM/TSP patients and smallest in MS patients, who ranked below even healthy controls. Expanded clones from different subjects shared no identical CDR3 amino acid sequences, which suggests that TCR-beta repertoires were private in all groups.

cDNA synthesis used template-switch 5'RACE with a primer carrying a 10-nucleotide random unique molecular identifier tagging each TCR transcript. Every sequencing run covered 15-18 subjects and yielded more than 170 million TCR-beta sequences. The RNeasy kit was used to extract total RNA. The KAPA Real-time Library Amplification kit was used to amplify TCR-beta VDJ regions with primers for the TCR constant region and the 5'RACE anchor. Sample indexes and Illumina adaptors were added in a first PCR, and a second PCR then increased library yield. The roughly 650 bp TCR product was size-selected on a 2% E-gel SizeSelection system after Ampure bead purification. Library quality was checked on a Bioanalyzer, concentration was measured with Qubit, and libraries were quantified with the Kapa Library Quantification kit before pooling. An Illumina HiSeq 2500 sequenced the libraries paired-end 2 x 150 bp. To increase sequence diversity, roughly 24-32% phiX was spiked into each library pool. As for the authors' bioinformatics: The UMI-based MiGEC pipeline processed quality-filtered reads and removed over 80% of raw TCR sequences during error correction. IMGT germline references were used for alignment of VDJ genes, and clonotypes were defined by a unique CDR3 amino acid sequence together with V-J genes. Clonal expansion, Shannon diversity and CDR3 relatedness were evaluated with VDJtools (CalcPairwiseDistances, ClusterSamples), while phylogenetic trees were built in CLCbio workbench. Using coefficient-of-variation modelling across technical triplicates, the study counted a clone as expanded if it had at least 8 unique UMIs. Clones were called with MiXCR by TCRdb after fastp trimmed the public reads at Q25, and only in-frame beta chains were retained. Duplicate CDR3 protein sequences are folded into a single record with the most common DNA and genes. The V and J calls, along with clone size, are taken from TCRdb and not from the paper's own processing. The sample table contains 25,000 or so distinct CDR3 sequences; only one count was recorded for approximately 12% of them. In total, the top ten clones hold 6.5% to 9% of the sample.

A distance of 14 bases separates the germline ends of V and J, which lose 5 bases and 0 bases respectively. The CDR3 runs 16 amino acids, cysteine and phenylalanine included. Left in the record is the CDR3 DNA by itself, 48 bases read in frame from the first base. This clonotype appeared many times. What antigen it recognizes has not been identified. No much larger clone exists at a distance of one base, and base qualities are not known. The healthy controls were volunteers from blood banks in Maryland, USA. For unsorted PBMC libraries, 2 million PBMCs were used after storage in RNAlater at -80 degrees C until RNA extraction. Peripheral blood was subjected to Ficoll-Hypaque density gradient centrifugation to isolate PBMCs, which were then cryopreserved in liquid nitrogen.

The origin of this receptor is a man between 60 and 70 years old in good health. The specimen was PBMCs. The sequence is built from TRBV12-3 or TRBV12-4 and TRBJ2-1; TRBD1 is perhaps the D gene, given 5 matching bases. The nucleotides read TGTGCCAGCAGTCCCAGGACACCCAACTCCTACAATGAGCAGTTCTTC. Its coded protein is CASSPRTPNSYNEQFF.